The source of this TCR beta chain is a study of blood T cell repertoires in COVID-19. As for the study in general: Samples taken during acute and convalescent COVID-19 were collected in the United States, Italy and Spain. T cells, B-cell-depleted T cells, or PBMCs provided the cDNA or gDNA that served as material.

The CDR3 contains 16 residues. Germline CDR1 is LGHNA and CDR2 is YSLEER. Trimming stripped 1 base from V and 5 bases from J, with 15 bases between. Authors' data handling: The assay estimated nucleated cells by amplifying reference gene primers. Clones were read by immunoSEQ multiplex PCR, and TCRdb kept only the in-frame ones, dropping some. From that table come the V and J calls and clone size; the DNA was used to work out D and trimming. The sample lists a few hundred thousand clones, 85% to 90% occurring once. Seattle cases were enrolled at active infection and followed longitudinally. The sample comprised peripheral blood. This TCR was recovered from a woman between 55 and 75 years old with COVID-19, enrolled during active disease. This sequence joins TRBV4-3 and TRBJ1-3, with a possible D match to TRBD1 (5 bases). CDR3 sequence (DNA): TGCGCCAGCAGCCAAGTTCATAGGGGAGGTAGAAACACCATATATTTT. The encoded protein is CASSQVHRGGRNTIYF.